Listed below are T cell receptor beta chains from one sample, sequenced in a study of post-analysis software for immune sequencing data. TCRdb re-derived calls from the PCR reads in MiXCR, one entry per CDR3 protein. The sample records about 680,000 distinct CDR3 sequences, 55% to 60% being singletons. The sample consisted of blood. All receptors derive from a girl aged 2-10 years with multiple sclerosis. The CDR3 runs from the conserved cysteine through the conserved F or W. D genes are given only for firm matches. A clone size is listed for some rows: how often the clone was seen (once, few, many), or a class if it is expanded.

V,size,J,D,CDR3,DNA
TRBV6-5,-,TRBJ2-1,TRBD2,CASSYGGRGNEQFF,TGTGCCAGCAGTTACGGCGGGAGGGGTAATGAGCAGTTCTTC
TRBV7-9,-,TRBJ1-1,TRBD1,CASSQGTGGTEAFF,TGTGCCAGCAGCCAAGGGACAGGGGGGACTGAAGCTTTCTTT
TRBV7-9,few,TRBJ2-4,-,CASSLGGGNIQYF,TGTGCCAGCAGCTTAGGAGGGGGAAACATTCAGTACTTC
TRBV29-1,-,TRBJ2-5,-,CSVDGGQELETQYF,TGCAGCGTTGATGGTGGGCAGGAATTAGAGACCCAGTACTTC
TRBV28,-,TRBJ2-6,TRBD1,CASQGASSGANVLTF,TGTGCGTCACAGGGGGCCAGCTCTGGGGCCAACGTCCTGACTTTC
TRBV5-1,-,TRBJ2-1,TRBD2,CASSSDSGMDYNEQFF,TGCGCCAGCAGCTCGGATAGCGGGATGGACTACAATGAGCAGTTCTTC
TRBV27,-,TRBJ1-1,TRBD1,CASKGWTGLDTEAFF,TGTGCCAGCAAGGGCTGGACAGGGTTAGACACTGAAGCTTTCTTT
TRBV6-5,few,TRBJ1-2,TRBD1,CASTGTAGASNYGYTF,TGTGCCAGCACCGGGACAGCCGGTGCTTCTAACTATGGCTACACCTTC
TRBV28,-,TRBJ2-6,-,CASRPVNRGSGANVLTF,TGTGCCAGCAGACCCGTAAATCGGGGCTCTGGGGCCAACGTCCTGACTTTC
TRBV9,-,TRBJ2-1,-,CASSPRVTVNNEQFF,TGTGCCAGCAGCCCTAGAGTGACAGTTAACAATGAGCAGTTCTTC
TRBV6-2/TRBV6-3,-,TRBJ2-3,TRBD2,CASRSIWREGGADTQYF,TGTGCCAGCAGGTCAATTTGGCGGGAGGGCGGCGCAGATACGCAGTATTTT
TRBV12-3/TRBV12-4,-,TRBJ2-4,-,CASRSRNAGAKNIQYF,TGTGCCAGCAGATCCCGAAACGCCGGGGCCAAAAACATTCAGTACTTC
TRBV6-1,-,TRBJ1-5,-,CASSNRAEKQPQHF,TGTGCCAGCAGTAACCGGGCCGAGAAGCAGCCCCAGCATTTT
TRBV6-2/TRBV6-3,-,TRBJ2-1,-,CASRPGTFSYNEQFF,TGTGCCAGCCGCCCGGGGACATTCTCCTACAATGAGCAGTTCTTC
TRBV25-1,-,TRBJ2-1,TRBD2,CASGSEREPYNEQFF,TGTGCCAGCGGATCAGAGCGGGAGCCATACAATGAGCAGTTCTTC
TRBV2,-,TRBJ2-3,TRBD2,CASRGLAVSTDTQYF,TGTGCCAGCAGGGGACTAGCGGTTAGCACAGATACGCAGTATTTT
TRBV4-3,-,TRBJ2-3,-,CASSQELGAGTQYF,TGCGCCAGCAGCCAAGAGTTGGGGGCAGGTACGCAGTATTTT
TRBV29-1,-,TRBJ1-2,-,CSVISGAGYGYTF,TGCAGCGTTATCTCCGGGGCAGGGTATGGCTACACCTTC
TRBV7-3,-,TRBJ1-2,-,CASSPGSGYGYTF,TGTGCCAGCAGCCCCGGGTCGGGCTATGGCTACACCTTC
TRBV7-6,-,TRBJ2-7,-,CASSLGTVGSYEQYF,TGTGCCAGCAGCTTAGGGACAGTAGGCTCCTACGAGCAGTACTTC
TRBV12-3/TRBV12-4,-,TRBJ1-1,TRBD1,CASSLNRQHRGDTEAFF,TGTGCCAGCAGTTTGAATCGGCAGCACAGGGGAGACACTGAAGCTTTCTTT
TRBV29-1,few,TRBJ2-2,-,CSVVSTGELFF,TGCAGCGTTGTCTCTACCGGGGAGCTGTTTTTT
TRBV5-8,-,TRBJ2-5,-,CASSWGTGEVQETQYF,TGTGCCAGCAGCTGGGGGACGGGGGAGGTACAAGAGACCCAGTACTTC
TRBV7-2,few,TRBJ2-5,-,CASSLTTGGSVETQYF,TGTGCCAGCAGCTTAACGACAGGAGGATCGGTAGAGACCCAGTACTTC
TRBV25-1,-,TRBJ1-2,-,CASREFGGNYGYTF,TGTGCCAGCAGGGAATTTGGGGGCAACTATGGCTACACCTTC
TRBV10-3,once,TRBJ2-7,-,CAISESRDLPGSDFYEQYF,TGTGCCATCAGTGAGTCAAGGGACCTTCCAGGGTCTGACTTCTACGAGCAGTACTTC
TRBV28,few,TRBJ2-7,-,CASRNNDRSGEQYF,TGTGCCAGCAGGAACAATGACAGGTCCGGCGAGCAGTACTTC
TRBV6-5,-,TRBJ2-4,-,CASSYGESKNIQYF,TGTGCCAGCAGTTACGGGGAGTCCAAAAACATTCAGTACTTC
TRBV7-9,-,TRBJ1-5,-,CASSLPGIYQPQHF,TGTGCCAGCAGCTTGCCCGGGATCTATCAGCCCCAGCATTTT
TRBV20-1,-,TRBJ2-5,-,CSASAGETQYF,TGCAGTGCTAGCGCCGGGGAGACCCAGTACTTC
TRBV7-9,-,TRBJ2-5,-,CASSVQLGRIQETQYF,TGTGCCAGCAGCGTCCAACTAGGAAGGATTCAAGAGACCCAGTACTTC
TRBV5-5,-,TRBJ2-3,-,CASSFEDRTDTQYF,TGTGCCAGCAGCTTCGAGGATCGCACAGATACGCAGTATTTT
TRBV20-1,-,TRBJ2-7,-,CSANGQGGFHEQYF,TGCAGTGCTAACGGGCAGGGGGGATTCCACGAGCAGTACTTC
TRBV7-6,many,TRBJ2-7,TRBD1,CASSSRDSSYEQYF,TGTGCCAGCAGCTCTCGGGACAGCTCCTACGAGCAGTACTTC
TRBV6-1,once,TRBJ2-4,-,CASSAYRTLCNIQYF,TGTGCCAGCAGTGCTTACCGGACTTTATGTAACATTCAGTACTTC
TRBV5-1,-,TRBJ2-7,TRBD1,CASSLTGADEQYF,TGCGCCAGCAGCTTGACAGGGGCTGACGAGCAGTACTTC
TRBV7-9,-,TRBJ2-1,-,CASSLVRASSYNEQFF,TGTGCCAGCAGCTTAGTGCGGGCGAGCTCCTACAATGAGCAGTTCTTC
TRBV6-1,few,TRBJ2-3,-,CASSAQGENTDTQYF,TGTGCCAGCAGTGCACAAGGAGAGAACACAGATACGCAGTATTTT
TRBV7-2,-,TRBJ2-1,-,CASSSAGGNEQFF,TGTGCCAGCAGCTCCGCCGGGGGAAATGAGCAGTTCTTC
TRBV6-1,few,TRBJ2-1,TRBD2,CASSRRTSDGDTYNEQFF,TGTGCCAGCAGTCGTCGGACTAGCGACGGTGACACCTACAATGAGCAGTTCTTC
TRBV6-6,-,TRBJ2-7,-,CASSDDPTGPYEQYF,TGTGCCAGCAGTGACGACCCAACCGGCCCCTACGAGCAGTACTTC
TRBV4-3,-,TRBJ2-1,TRBD2,CASSQELAGTQFF,TGCGCCAGCAGCCAAGAGCTAGCGGGGACGCAGTTCTTC
TRBV20-1,-,TRBJ1-1,-,CSARSLLSGSANAEAFF,TGCAGTGCGAGGAGCCTGCTGAGCGGGTCGGCGAACGCTGAAGCTTTCTTT
TRBV4-3,few,TRBJ2-1,-,CASSQDMGANEQFF,TGCGCCAGCAGCCAAGATATGGGAGCAAATGAGCAGTTCTTC
TRBV7-9,-,TRBJ2-3,TRBD1,CASRNTGERADTQYF,TGTGCCAGCAGAAACACAGGGGAGCGAGCAGATACGCAGTATTTT
TRBV6-1,few,TRBJ2-1,-,CASSEGSSYNEQFF,TGTGCCAGCAGTGAGGGGAGCTCCTACAATGAGCAGTTCTTC
TRBV10-3,-,TRBJ2-5,TRBD1,CAISEGQGETQYF,TGTGCCATCAGTGAAGGACAGGGAGAGACCCAGTACTTC
TRBV20-1,-,TRBJ2-3,TRBD2,CSAINVWTSGVTDTQYF,TGCAGTGCTATAAATGTATGGACTAGCGGGGTCACAGATACGCAGTATTTT
TRBV5-1,-,TRBJ2-3,-,CASSLEEARGTDTQYF,TGCGCCAGCAGCTTGGAGGAGGCGCGTGGGACAGATACGCAGTATTTT
TRBV10-3,-,TRBJ2-3,-,CAISESERDTQYF,TGTGCCATCAGTGAGTCCGAGCGAGATACGCAGTATTTT
TRBV7-9,-,TRBJ2-1,TRBD1,CASSSHRTGRLNSYNEQFF,TGTGCCAGCAGCTCTCACCGGACAGGGCGCCTGAACTCCTACAATGAGCAGTTCTTC
TRBV7-2,few,TRBJ2-7,TRBD1,CASSPGTDYEQYF,TGTGCCAGCAGTCCCGGGACAGACTACGAGCAGTACTTC
TRBV10-3,few,TRBJ2-5,TRBD2,CAISEGSTSGWGETQYF,TGTGCCATCAGTGAGGGTTCGACTAGCGGGTGGGGTGAGACCCAGTACTTC
TRBV6-6,-,TRBJ2-3,TRBD2,CASSYSGGYTDTQYF,TGTGCCAGCAGTTACTCGGGGGGGTACACAGATACGCAGTATTTT